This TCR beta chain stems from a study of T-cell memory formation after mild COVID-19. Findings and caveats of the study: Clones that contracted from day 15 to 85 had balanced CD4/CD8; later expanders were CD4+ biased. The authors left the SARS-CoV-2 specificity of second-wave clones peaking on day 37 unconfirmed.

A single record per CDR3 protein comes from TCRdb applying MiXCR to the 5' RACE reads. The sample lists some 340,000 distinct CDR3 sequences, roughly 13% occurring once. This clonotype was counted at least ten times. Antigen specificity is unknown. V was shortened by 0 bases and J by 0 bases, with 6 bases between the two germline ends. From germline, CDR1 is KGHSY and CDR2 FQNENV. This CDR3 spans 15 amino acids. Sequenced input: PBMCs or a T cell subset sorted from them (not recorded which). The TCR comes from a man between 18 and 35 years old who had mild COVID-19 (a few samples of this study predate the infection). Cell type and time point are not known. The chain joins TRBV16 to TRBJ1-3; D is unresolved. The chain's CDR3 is CASSQSRPSGNTIYF. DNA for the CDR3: TGTGCCAGCAGCCAATCCAGGCCCTCTGGAAACACCATATATTTT.